This TCR beta chain was retrieved from a study of radiotherapy plus CTLA-4 blockade in lung cancer. With ipilimumab providing CTLA-4 blockade, focal radiation was administered to patients who had chemo-refractory metastatic non-small-cell lung cancer. CDR1 MNHNY and CDR2 SVGAGI come from the germline V gene (reference sequence). V dropped 7 bases and J dropped 5 bases, with 21 bases sitting between them. The CDR3 extends over 16 amino acids. Clones were read by immunoSEQ multiplex PCR, and TCRdb kept only the in-frame ones, dropping some. The sample shows 65,000 to 90,000 clones, around 87% of them seen only once.

The V and J genes are TRBV6-6 and TRBJ2-1, with D perhaps TRBD1 or TRBD2 (5 bases each). This TCR was sampled from a human donor with non-small cell lung cancer that progressed on radiotherapy plus ipilimumab. The sample here was peripheral blood, taken from a patient treated with radiotherapy plus ipilimumab. The DNA for the CDR3 is TGTGCCAGCAAACCCGCCGGGACCCTCCCACACAATGAGCAGTTCTTC. As protein: CASKPAGTLPHNEQFF.